This TCR beta chain stems from a study of Ad26.COV2.S vaccination and SARS-CoV-2 variants. On this clone: This same CDR3 is encoded by further DNA sequences in the sample.

Stated treatment: around 19 received Ad26.COV2.S at low or high dose, single or two shots; roughly 5 received placebo; per-sample allocation not given. Sampling was done on day 63 after the first vaccine or placebo injection. Only in-frame clones appear in the TCRdb table, and some are missing; sequencing was by immunoSEQ multiplex PCR. The data show about 350,000 clones, approximately 90% seen once. This sequence originates from a person between 18 and 65 years old who received the Ad26.COV2.S COVID-19 vaccine or a placebo. Sequences were derived from peripheral blood, sampled in a trial of Ad26.COV2.S vaccine versus placebo.

CDR3: CASSPLTGGYEQYF. CDR3 nucleotides: TGTGCCAGCTCCCCCCTGACAGGAGGATACGAGCAGTACTTC. The chain uses TRBV18 and TRBJ2-7, with D possibly TRBD1 on 6 matching bases. V dropped 6 bases and J dropped 4 bases, with 16 bases sitting between them. CDR3 length: 14 amino acids. Germline lookup yields CDR1 KGHSH and CDR2 LQKENI.